This TCR beta chain was recovered during a study of cytomegalovirus exposure and HLA in healthy donors. Study-wide results and limits: Previous analysis showed most TCR beta V segments were productive about 87% or about 30% of the time. A reported reduction in N-insertions relative to the roughly 710-donor mean was seen in an Asian-associated ancestry cluster in a later analysis. The study listed approximately 160 cytomegalovirus-associated TCR beta chains.

Details on this clone: Its antigen is currently unknown.

The CDR3 extends over 10 amino acids. V was shortened by 1 base and J by 9 bases, with 7 bases between the two germline ends. The V gene's germline CDR1 is DFQATT and CDR2 SNEGSKA (reference sequence). Amplification used 60 Vbeta primers and 13 Jbeta primers. The assay was immunoSEQ multiplex PCR, and TCRdb's table has in-frame clones only and misses some. The table has 230,000 or so clones, 85% to 95% seen once. The clonotype comes from a girl aged 2 to 9 in good health and CMV-seronegative. The specimen was PBMCs. V gene TRBV20-1 combines with J gene TRBJ2-7; no clear D gene. CDR3 bases: TGCAGTGCTAGAGCAGATTCGCAGTACTTC. Translated, it gives CSARADSQYF.